The present TCR beta chain was sequenced within a study of cytomegalovirus exposure and HLA in healthy donors. Germline V gives CDR1 SGHKS, CDR2 YYEKEE (reference sequence). The CDR3 is 13 residues long. The V and J ends lost 2 bases and 16 bases respectively, with 16 bases between them. In the PCR, 60 Vbeta and 13 Jbeta primers were used. Original analysis: It was a later analysis that counted about 80 million unique TCR beta chains, of which approximately 9.9 million were shared. Profiled with immunoSEQ multiplex PCR; TCRdb holds only in-frame clones, not every one. That table supplies the V and J calls and clone size; D and trimming were determined from the DNA. Among 100,000 to 150,000 clones listed, roughly 80% were seen once.

This TCR was recovered from a man younger than 30 in good health and CMV-seronegative. The chain uses TRBV5-5 and TRBJ1-6, with D possibly matching TRBD1 (5 bases). Sequenced: PBMCs. The CDR3 spells CASSLRTSLSLHF. The DNA for the CDR3 is TGTGCCAGCAGCTTACGGACAAGTCTATCTCTCCACTTT.